The present T cell receptor beta chain was sequenced within a study of cytomegalovirus exposure and HLA in healthy donors. General study findings and limits: The listing of 150 to 200 TCR beta chains classed them as cytomegalovirus-associated.

PCR was performed using 60 Vbeta and 13 Jbeta primers. Generated by immunoSEQ multiplex PCR, the TCRdb table keeps only in-frame clones and is missing some. The table includes about 170,000 clones, around four fifths detected once. As concerns this clone: What it recognizes is unknown.

The sequencing sample was made of PBMCs. This clonotype was obtained from a female donor in good health and CMV-seronegative.

The CDR3: CASSQEDGGLYNSPLHF. As DNA, the CDR3 is TGCGCCAGCAGCCAGGAGGACGGGGGGCTCTATAATTCACCCCTCCACTTT. This chain joins TRBV4-1 and TRBJ1-6; tentative D call: TRBD1 (6 bases). The CDR3 has 17 residues. Germline values: CDR1 MGHRA, CDR2 YSYEKL. V was cut by 3 bases and J by 3 bases, with 15 bases left in between.